What follows describes a single T cell receptor beta chain. Its specificity is unknown. 13 Jbeta primers and 60 Vbeta primers were used for the PCR. Here immunoSEQ multiplex PCR was the method, and the copy in TCRdb shows in-frame clones only, minus some. The sample includes about 190,000 clones, approximately 90% seen only once; the top ten take roughly 0.98%. This record comes from a study of cytomegalovirus exposure and HLA in healthy donors. Unrecorded immune exposure was likely among donors, who were nominally healthy when sampled. This CDR3 comprises 13 residues. Per germline, CDR1 MDHEN and CDR2 SYDVKM. Study-wide points: Beyond CMV serostatus, there was no information to go on about immune exposure. The classifier reportedly diagnosed cytomegalovirus status with high sensitivity and specificity. Across donors, most TCRs were seen rarely, yet some public ones were widespread.

The rearrangement uses TRBV28 and TRBJ2-5; D gene ambiguous. The J call could be wrong; TRBJ2-7 is a better fit for the DNA end. This clonotype was sampled from a boy younger than 10 in good health and CMV-seronegative. What was sequenced was PBMCs. CDR3 sequence (DNA): TGTGCCAGCAGTTTAGTCGGTCCCTACGAGCAGTACTTC. Encoded protein: CASSLVGPYEQYF.